The clone carrying this T cell receptor beta chain appeared a single time. Its cognate antigen is unknown. This sample stems from a study of cytomegalovirus exposure and HLA in healthy donors. Findings and limits, study-wide: The authors later found TCR association rates varying by HLA locus, with DRB1 most and HLA-C fewest. The study flagged 150 to 200 TCR beta chains as cytomegalovirus-associated.

Unmatched junction bases numbered 4, after V lost 5 bases and J lost 2 bases. The CDR3 loop spans 15 amino acids. Germline assignment: CDR1 SGHTA and CDR2 FQGNSA. In the PCR, 60 Vbeta and 13 Jbeta primers were used. In the study's own analysis: About 10 million shared chains were among the approximately 80 million unique TCR beta chains that a later analysis counted. Produced via immunoSEQ multiplex PCR; TCRdb's table is partial and in-frame only. V and J calls and clone size follow that table, whereas D and trimming were derived from the DNA. The table has some 140,000 clones, 76% seen once. Every donor was a healthy person donating bone marrow.

V usage is TRBV7-2 and J usage is TRBJ2-7, with 12 bases identical to TRBD1. Sequenced: PBMCs. The receptor was derived from a man aged 35-49 years in good health and CMV-seronegative. This CDR3 is CASSAGTGGAYEQYF. Written as DNA, the CDR3 is TGTGCCAGCAGCGCTGGGACAGGGGGCGCCTACGAGCAGTACTTC.